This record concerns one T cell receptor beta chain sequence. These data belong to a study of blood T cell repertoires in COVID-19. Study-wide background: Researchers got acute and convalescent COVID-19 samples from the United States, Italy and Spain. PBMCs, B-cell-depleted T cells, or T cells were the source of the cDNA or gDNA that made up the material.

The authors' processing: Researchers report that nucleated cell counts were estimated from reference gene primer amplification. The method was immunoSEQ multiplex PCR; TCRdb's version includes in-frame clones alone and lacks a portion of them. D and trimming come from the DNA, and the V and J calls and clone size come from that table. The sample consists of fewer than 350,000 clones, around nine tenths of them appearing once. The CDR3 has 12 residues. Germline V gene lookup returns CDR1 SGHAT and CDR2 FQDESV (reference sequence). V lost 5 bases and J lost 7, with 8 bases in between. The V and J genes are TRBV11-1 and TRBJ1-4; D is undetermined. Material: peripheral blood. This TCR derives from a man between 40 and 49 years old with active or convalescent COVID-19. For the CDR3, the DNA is TGTGCCAGCAGCGTTTCGGGTGAAAAACTGTTTTTT. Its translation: CASSVSGEKLFF.